Here is one T cell receptor (beta chain) with its context. As originally analysed: Estimation of nucleated cell counts relied on the amplification of reference gene primers. Using immunoSEQ multiplex PCR, the repertoire was profiled, and TCRdb retains in-frame clones only, with some absent. V and J calls and clone size are those listed in that table; D and trimming were worked out from the DNA. The sample consists of about 120,000 clones, more than 75% of them appearing once. The sample originates from a study of blood T cell repertoires in COVID-19. Trimming pared 4 bases from V and 5 bases from J, leaving 11 bases between. The CDR3 sequence is 13 residues long. The germline CDR1 and CDR2 sequences are SGDLS and YYNGEE.

The TCR originated in a man aged 55 to 69 with acute or convalescent COVID-19. This chain connects TRBV9 to TRBJ2-3; D unresolved. Sequencing was done on a sample of peripheral blood. The CDR3 here is CASSPPEVDTQYF. In DNA, the CDR3 is TGTGCCAGCAGCCCCCCCGAGGTAGATACGCAGTATTTT.